These T cell receptor beta chains were read from a single sample in a study of blood T cells in healthy people across ages. From the 5' RACE reads, TCRdb called clonotypes with MiXCR, one entry per CDR3 protein. The sample has 650,000 or so distinct CDR3 sequences, more than 45% seen once. The specimen sequenced was blood. The receptors shown here come from a woman at least 80 years old in good health. The CDR3 runs from the conserved cysteine through the conserved F or W. Clone size, where shown, is once, few, many, or a class for clones that have expanded.

clone_size: NA
v_call: TRBV29-1
cdr3_aa: CSVGPDVDGYTF

clone_size: NA
v_call: TRBV3-1
cdr3_aa: CASSTRTGRDGTQYF

clone_size: NA
v_call: TRBV6-1
cdr3_aa: CASSPAGSCEQYF

clone_size: few
v_call: TRBV20-1
cdr3_aa: CSAIPRSGIETQYF

clone_size: NA
v_call: TRBV14
cdr3_aa: CASSQGRDRQPQHF

clone_size: NA
v_call: TRBV12-3/TRBV12-4
cdr3_aa: CASTRLAGGLDTQYF

clone_size: few
v_call: TRBV12-3/TRBV12-4
cdr3_aa: CASSVSIGLSDNEQFF

clone_size: NA
v_call: TRBV29-1
cdr3_aa: CTMAQADYNEQFF

clone_size: many
v_call: TRBV10-3
cdr3_aa: CAISLQGYEQYF

clone_size: NA
v_call: TRBV20-1
cdr3_aa: CSAQGGRGTLYNEQFF

clone_size: many
v_call: TRBV20-1
cdr3_aa: CSARPGTSGRINEQFF

clone_size: NA
v_call: TRBV10-3
cdr3_aa: CATDSGTGQETQYF

clone_size: NA
v_call: TRBV7-2
cdr3_aa: CASSLSHGEATQYF

clone_size: few
v_call: TRBV7-3
cdr3_aa: CASSFQGQNTGELFF

clone_size: many
v_call: TRBV2
cdr3_aa: CASRIEQGFNQPQHF